The 15 T cell receptor beta chains below all came from one sample that was sequenced in a study of T cell responses to AZD1222 COVID-19 vaccine. TCRdb's copy holds only in-frame clones and misses some; the assay was immunoSEQ multiplex PCR. Of 100,000 or so clones in the sample, around 84% were seen once. The input for sequencing was peripheral blood, taken 28 days after the second AZD1222 dose. The receptors shown here come from an adult who received the AZD1222 COVID-19 vaccine.

This sequence joins TRBV10-3 and TRBJ1-4; a weak D match, TRBD1 (5 bases). Looked up from germline, CDR1 is ENHRY and CDR2 is SYGVKD. V was cut by 0 bases and J by 3 bases, with 11 bases left in between. This CDR3 region has 16 residues. The chain's CDR3 is CAISESGRAANEKLFF. The CDR3 region has the DNA TGTGCCATCAGTGAGTCGGGCAGGGCGGCTAATGAAAAACTGTTTTTT.

The chain links TRBV9 to TRBJ2-7, with 7 positions matching TRBD1. Germline V gives CDR1 SGDLS, CDR2 YYNGEE. CDR3 length equals 15 residues. V was pared by 4 bases and J by 1 base, with 8 bases of the junction left unmatched. CDR3 amino acids: CASSLGQTVSYEQYF. The DNA of the CDR3 is TGTGCCAGCAGCCTGGGACAGACTGTTTCCTACGAGCAGTACTTC.

CDR3 sequence reads: CASTRLSSGANVLTF. CDR3 bases: TGTGCCAGCACTAGGTTAAGCTCTGGGGCCAACGTCCTGACTTTC. V is TRBV5-5 and J is TRBJ2-6; no clear D gene. Germline assignment: CDR1 SGHKS and CDR2 YYEKEE (reference sequence). This CDR3 is built from 15 residues. The V and J ends lost 6 bases and 0 bases respectively, with 10 bases between them. The full variable domain, completed using reference TRBV5-5 and TRBJ2-6, is DAGVTQSPTHLIKTRGQQVTLRCSPISGHKSVSWYQQVLGQGPQFIFQYYEKEERGRGNFPDRFSARQFPNYSSELNVNALLLGDSALYLCASTRLSSGANVLTFGAGSRLTVL.

V usage is TRBV19 and J usage is TRBJ1-5, with a possible D match to TRBD1 (5 bases). Germline V CDR1 and CDR2: LNHDA, SQIVND (reference sequence). The CDR3 contains 14 residues. V dropped 5 bases and J dropped 7 bases, with 15 bases sitting between them. CDR3 in DNA: TGTGCCAGTAGTCCCGGTGGGGGGATCCAGCCCCAGCATTTT. Translated, it gives CASSPGGGIQPQHF.

The chain recombines TRBV7-9 with TRBJ1-1, with D possibly TRBD1 on 5 matching bases. The CDR3 loop spans 11 amino acids. Per germline, CDR1 SEHNR and CDR2 FQNEAQ (reference sequence). V was cut by 6 bases and J by 10 bases, with 12 bases left in between. The DNA of the CDR3 is TGTGCCAGCAGAACGACAGCAAGAGCTTTCTTT. This translates into CASRTTARAFF.

This chain uses TRBV5-6 with TRBJ1-1; no firm D call. Germline loops: CDR1 SGHDT, CDR2 YYEEEE. V lost 1 base to trimming and J lost 4 bases, with 2 bases between them. This CDR3 has 11 residues. The CDR3 reads CASSLFTEAFF. CDR3 in DNA: TGTGCCAGCAGCTTGTTCACTGAAGCTTTCTTT.

This chain connects TRBV28 to TRBJ2-7, with 7 positions matching TRBD2. The length of the CDR3 is 13 residues. Germline CDR1 MDHEN, CDR2 SYDVKM. The trim removed 4 bases at V and 6 bases at J, leaving 6 bases unmatched. CDR3 nucleotide sequence: TGTGCCAGCAGTTCCGCAGGGAGGGGCGAGCAGTACTTC. Protein sequence: CASSSAGRGEQYF.

This chain connects TRBV19 to TRBJ2-2; D call uncertain. This CDR3 has 11 amino acids. Trimming shortened V by 3 bases and J by 10 bases, and 6 bases separated the two germline ends. CDR1 and CDR2 (germline): LNHDA, SQIVND (reference sequence). CDR3: CASSMTKELFF. As DNA, the CDR3 is TGTGCCAGTAGTATGACGAAGGAGCTGTTTTTT.

This clone was detected a few times. This chain joins TRBV30 and TRBJ2-1, with 7 nucleotides matching TRBD1. V was pared by 6 bases and J by 6 bases, with 5 bases of the junction left unmatched. The CDR3 length is 12 residues. CDR1 GTSNPN and CDR2 SVGIG come from the germline V gene (reference sequence). CDR3 in DNA: TGTGCCTGCCCAAAGGGGGCCAATGAGCAGTTCTTC. It codes for CACPKGANEQFF.

This sequence joins TRBV5-6 and TRBJ2-3; D uncertain. Trimming removed 4 bases at V and 8 bases at J, with 8 bases between. This CDR3 is built from 11 residues. Germline CDR1 and CDR2: SGHDT and YYEEEE. As DNA, the CDR3 is TGTGCCAGCAGCGGCCAGAGTACGCAGTATTTT. It codes for CASSGQSTQYF.

V gene TRBV20-1 combines with J gene TRBJ2-1, with D perhaps matching TRBD2 (5 bases). Germline V gene data show CDR1 as DFQATT and CDR2 as SNEGSKA (reference sequence). This CDR3 has 11 residues. V was clipped by 3 bases and J by 8 bases, with 8 bases between them. DNA for the CDR3: TGCAGTGCTAGTAGAGGGTATGAGCAGTTCTTC. This encodes CSASRGYEQFF.

The rearrangement links TRBV7-8 to TRBJ2-7, with D possibly TRBD1 on 5 matching bases. This CDR3 region has 15 residues. Germline CDR1 reads SGHVS; CDR2 reads FQNEAQ. V lost 3 bases to trimming and J lost 1 base, with 13 bases between them. CDR3 DNA: TGTGCCAGCAGCTTGGGAATACAGGCATCCTACGAGCAGTACTTC. Translation gives CASSLGIQASYEQYF.

CDR3 sequence: CASSIAQGGEKLFF. The CDR3 nucleotides are TGTGCCAGTAGTATAGCACAGGGAGGAGAAAAACTGTTTTTT. This chain joins TRBV19 and TRBJ1-4; maybe TRBD1 (6 bases). This CDR3 comprises 14 residues. The germline V gene has CDR1 LNHDA and CDR2 SQIVND (reference sequence). With 1 base removed from V and 8 bases from J, the gap between germline ends came to 11 bases.

The chain recombines TRBV28 with TRBJ2-7; 9 nucleotides align to TRBD1. The junction had 8 bases not matched to a gene; V was cut back by 6 bases and J by 2 bases. This CDR3 spans 15 amino acids. Germline CDR1 is MDHEN and CDR2 is SYDVKM. As DNA, the CDR3 is TGTGCCAGCAGCCTTCCGGGACAGGGTACCTACGAGCAGTACTTC. As protein: CASSLPGQGTYEQYF.

This clone appeared a few times. This chain uses TRBV27 with TRBJ2-1, with TRBD1 identical over 11 bases. From germline, CDR1 is MNHEY and CDR2 SMNVEV (reference sequence). The V and J ends lost 5 bases and 4 bases, in that order; junction bases with no gene match: 7. The CDR3 spans 16 residues. In nucleotides, the CDR3 is TGTGCCAGCAGTCCCGGGACAGGGGGATATTACAATGAGCAGTTCTTC. Protein product: CASSPGTGGYYNEQFF.